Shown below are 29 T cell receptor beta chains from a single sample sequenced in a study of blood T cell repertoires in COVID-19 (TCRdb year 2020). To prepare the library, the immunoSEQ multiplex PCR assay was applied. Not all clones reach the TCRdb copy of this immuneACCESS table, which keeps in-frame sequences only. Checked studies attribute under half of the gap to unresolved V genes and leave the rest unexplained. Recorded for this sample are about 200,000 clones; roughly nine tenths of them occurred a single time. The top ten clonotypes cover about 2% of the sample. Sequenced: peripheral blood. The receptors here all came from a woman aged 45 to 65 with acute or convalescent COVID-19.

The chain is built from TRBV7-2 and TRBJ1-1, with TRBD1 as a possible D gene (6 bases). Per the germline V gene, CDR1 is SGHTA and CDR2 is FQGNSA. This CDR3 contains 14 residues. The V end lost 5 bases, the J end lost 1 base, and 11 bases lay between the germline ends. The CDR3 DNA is TGTGCCAGCAGCCCCGACAGGTCGAACACTGAAGCTTTCTTT. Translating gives CASSPDRSNTEAFF.

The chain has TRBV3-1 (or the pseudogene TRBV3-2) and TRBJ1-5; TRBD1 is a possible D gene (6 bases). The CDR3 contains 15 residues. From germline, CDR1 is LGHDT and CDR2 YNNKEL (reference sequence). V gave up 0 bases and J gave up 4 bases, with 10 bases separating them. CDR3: CASSQDRQGNQPQHF. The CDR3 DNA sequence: TGTGCCAGCAGCCAAGATCGGCAGGGGAATCAGCCCCAGCATTTT.

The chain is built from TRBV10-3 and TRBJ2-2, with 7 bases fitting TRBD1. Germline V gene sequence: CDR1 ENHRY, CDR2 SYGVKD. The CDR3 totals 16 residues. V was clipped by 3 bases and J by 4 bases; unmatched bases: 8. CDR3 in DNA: TGTGCCATCAGTGAAATACAGGGGTCAATCACCGGGGAGCTGTTTTTT. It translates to CAISEIQGSITGELFF.

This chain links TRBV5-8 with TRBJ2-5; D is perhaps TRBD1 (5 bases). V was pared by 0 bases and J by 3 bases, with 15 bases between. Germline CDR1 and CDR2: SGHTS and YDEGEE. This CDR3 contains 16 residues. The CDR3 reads CASSLGVGRVEETQYF. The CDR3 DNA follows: TGTGCCAGCAGCTTGGGTGTGGGCAGGGTCGAAGAGACCCAGTACTTC.

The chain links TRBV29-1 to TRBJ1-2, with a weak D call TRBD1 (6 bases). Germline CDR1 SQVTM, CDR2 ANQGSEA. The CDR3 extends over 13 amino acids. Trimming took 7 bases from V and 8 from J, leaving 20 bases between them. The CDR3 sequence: CSAGGGQSEGYTF. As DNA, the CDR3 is TGCAGCGCGGGCGGGGGGCAATCGGAAGGCTACACCTTC.

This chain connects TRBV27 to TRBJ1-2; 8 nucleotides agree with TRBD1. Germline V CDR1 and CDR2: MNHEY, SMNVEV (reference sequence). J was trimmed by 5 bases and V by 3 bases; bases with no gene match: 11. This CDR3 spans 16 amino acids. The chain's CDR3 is CASSFSWTGSSYGYTF. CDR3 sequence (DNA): TGTGCCAGCAGTTTTTCTTGGACAGGGTCGAGTTATGGCTACACCTTC.

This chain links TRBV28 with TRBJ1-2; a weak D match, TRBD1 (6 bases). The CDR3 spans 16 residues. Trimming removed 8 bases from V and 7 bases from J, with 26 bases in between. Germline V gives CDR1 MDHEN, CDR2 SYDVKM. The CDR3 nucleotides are TGTGCCAGCCTCGGGGGGGCGCAGGATTCATTAGGTGGCTACACCTTC. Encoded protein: CASLGGAQDSLGGYTF.

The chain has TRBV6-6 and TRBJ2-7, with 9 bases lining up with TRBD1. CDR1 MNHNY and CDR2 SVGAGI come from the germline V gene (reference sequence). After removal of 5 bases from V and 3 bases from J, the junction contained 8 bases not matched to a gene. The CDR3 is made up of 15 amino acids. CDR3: CASSHKQGADYEQYF. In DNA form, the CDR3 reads TGTGCCAGCAGTCATAAACAGGGGGCCGACTACGAGCAGTACTTC.

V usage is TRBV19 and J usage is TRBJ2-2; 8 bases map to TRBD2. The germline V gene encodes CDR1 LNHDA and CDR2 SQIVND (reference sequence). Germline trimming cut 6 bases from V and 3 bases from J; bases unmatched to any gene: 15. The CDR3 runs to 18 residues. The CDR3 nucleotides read TGTGCCAGTAGCCCCGGAGCGGGGGAAGCGGGGCACACCGGGGAGCTGTTTTTT. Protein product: CASSPGAGEAGHTGELFF.

The CDR3 is CASSRGLAGYGYTF. CDR3 coding DNA: TGTGCCAGCTCACGAGGGCTGGCGGGCTATGGCTACACCTTC. The chain combines TRBV18 with TRBJ1-2, with D unclear. Trimming removed 4 bases from V and 4 bases from J, with 13 bases in between. Germline lookup yields CDR1 KGHSH and CDR2 LQKENI. The length of the CDR3 is 14 residues.

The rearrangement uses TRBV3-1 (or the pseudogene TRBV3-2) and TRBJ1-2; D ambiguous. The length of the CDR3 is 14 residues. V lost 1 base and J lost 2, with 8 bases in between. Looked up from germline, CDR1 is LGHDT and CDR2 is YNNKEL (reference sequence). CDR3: CASSQAPGNYGYTF. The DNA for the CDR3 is TGTGCCAGCAGCCAAGCCCCGGGGAACTATGGCTACACCTTC.

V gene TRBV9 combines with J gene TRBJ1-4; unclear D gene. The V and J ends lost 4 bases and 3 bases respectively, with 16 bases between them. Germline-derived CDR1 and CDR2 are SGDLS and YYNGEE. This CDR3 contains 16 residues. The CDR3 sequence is CASSFGAAWPNEKLFF. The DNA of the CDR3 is TGTGCCAGCAGCTTCGGTGCGGCCTGGCCTAATGAAAAACTGTTTTTT.

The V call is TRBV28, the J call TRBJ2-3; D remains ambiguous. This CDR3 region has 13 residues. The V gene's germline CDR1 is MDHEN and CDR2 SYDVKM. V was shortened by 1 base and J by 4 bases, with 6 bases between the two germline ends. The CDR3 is CASSLSASDTQYF. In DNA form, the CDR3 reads TGTGCCAGCAGTTTATCCGCGTCAGATACGCAGTATTTT.

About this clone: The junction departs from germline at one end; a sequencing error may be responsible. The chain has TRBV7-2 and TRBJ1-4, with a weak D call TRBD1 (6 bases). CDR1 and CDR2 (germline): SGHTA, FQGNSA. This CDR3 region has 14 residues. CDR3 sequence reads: CASSFRDTSEKLFF. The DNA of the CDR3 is TGTGCCAGCAGCTTCCGGGACACTAGTGAAAAACTGTTTTTT.

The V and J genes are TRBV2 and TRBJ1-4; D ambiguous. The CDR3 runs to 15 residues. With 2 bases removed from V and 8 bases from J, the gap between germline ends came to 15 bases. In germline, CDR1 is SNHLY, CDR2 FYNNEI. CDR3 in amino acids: CASSENWAGNEKLFF. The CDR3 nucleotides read TGTGCCAGCAGTGAAAATTGGGCAGGCAACGAAAAACTGTTTTTT.

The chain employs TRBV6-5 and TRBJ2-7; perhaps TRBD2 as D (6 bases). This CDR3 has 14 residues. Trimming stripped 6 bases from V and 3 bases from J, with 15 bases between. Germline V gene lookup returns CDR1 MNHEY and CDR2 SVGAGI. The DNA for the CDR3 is TGTGCCAGCAGGCCACCGGGAGAGAACTACGAGCAGTACTTC. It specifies CASRPPGENYEQYF.

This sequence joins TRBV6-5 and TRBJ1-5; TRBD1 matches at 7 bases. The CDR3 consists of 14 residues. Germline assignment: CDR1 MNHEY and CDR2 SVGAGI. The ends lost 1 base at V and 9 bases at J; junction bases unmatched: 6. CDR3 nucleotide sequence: TGTGCCAGCAGTTACTTGATGAGACAGGGGCCCCAGCATTTT. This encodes CASSYLMRQGPQHF.

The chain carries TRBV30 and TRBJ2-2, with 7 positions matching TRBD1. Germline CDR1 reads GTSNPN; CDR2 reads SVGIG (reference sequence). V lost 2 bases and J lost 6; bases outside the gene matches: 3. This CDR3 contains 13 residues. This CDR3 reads CAWSPQGAGELFF. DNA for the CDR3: TGTGCCTGGAGTCCTCAGGGGGCCGGGGAGCTGTTTTTT.

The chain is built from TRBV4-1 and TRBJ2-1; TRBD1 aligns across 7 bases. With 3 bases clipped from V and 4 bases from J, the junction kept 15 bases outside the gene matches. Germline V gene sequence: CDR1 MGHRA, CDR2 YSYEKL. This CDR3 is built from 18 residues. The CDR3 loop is CASSHNRYRGPQYNEQFF. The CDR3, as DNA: TGCGCCAGCAGCCACAACAGGTACAGGGGCCCCCAATACAATGAGCAGTTCTTC.

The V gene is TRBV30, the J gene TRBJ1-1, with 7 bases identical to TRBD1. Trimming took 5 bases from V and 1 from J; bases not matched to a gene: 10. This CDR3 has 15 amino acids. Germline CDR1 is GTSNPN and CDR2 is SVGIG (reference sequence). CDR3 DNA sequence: TGTGCCTGGGGCGAACCGGGACAGACGAACACTGAAGCTTTCTTT. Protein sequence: CAWGEPGQTNTEAFF.

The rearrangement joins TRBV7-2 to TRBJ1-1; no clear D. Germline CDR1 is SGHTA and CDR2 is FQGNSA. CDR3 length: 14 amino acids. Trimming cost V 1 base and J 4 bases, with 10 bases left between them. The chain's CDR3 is CASSLDRWSTEAFF. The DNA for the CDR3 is TGTGCCAGCAGCTTAGATCGGTGGTCCACTGAAGCTTTCTTT.

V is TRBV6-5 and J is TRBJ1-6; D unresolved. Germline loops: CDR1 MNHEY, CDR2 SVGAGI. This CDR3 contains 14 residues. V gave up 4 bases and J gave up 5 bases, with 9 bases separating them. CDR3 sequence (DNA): TGTGCCAGCAGTTCGGGATTCGATAATTCACCCCTCCACTTT. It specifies CASSSGFDNSPLHF.

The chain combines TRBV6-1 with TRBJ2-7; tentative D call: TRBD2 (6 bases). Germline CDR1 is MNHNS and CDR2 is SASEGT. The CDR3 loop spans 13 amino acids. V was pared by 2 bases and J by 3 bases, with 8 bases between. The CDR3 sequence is CASSEQGGYEQYF. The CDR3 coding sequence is TGTGCCAGCAGTGAACAGGGAGGCTACGAGCAGTACTTC.

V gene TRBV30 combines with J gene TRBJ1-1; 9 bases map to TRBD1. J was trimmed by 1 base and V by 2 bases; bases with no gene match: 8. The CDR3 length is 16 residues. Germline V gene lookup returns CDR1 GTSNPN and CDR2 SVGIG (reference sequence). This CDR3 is CAWSPDRGTGNTEAFF. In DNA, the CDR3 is TGTGCCTGGAGTCCAGACAGGGGGACTGGGAACACTGAAGCTTTCTTT.

CDR3 in amino acids: CASSLGGTNTGELFF. CDR3 in DNA: TGTGCCAGCAGCTTAGGAGGGACGAACACCGGGGAGCTGTTTTTT. The V gene is TRBV11-3, the J gene TRBJ2-2, with D tentatively TRBD2 (5 bases). The germline gives CDR1 SGHNT, CDR2 YENEEA. The CDR3 runs to 15 residues. V gave up 1 base and J gave up 0 bases, with 6 bases separating them.

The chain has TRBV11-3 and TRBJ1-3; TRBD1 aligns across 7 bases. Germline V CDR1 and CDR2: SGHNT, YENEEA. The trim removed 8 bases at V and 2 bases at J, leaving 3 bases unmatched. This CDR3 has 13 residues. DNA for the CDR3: TGTGCCAGCCGCGGGACAGCTGGAAACACCATATATTTT. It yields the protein CASRGTAGNTIYF.

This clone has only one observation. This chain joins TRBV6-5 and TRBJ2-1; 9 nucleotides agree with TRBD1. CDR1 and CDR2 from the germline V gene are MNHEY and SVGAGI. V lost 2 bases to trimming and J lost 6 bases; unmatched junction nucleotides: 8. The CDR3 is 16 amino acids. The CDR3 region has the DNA TGTGCCAGCAGTTACACAGGGGGCTTGCCCCCCAATGAGCAGTTCTTC. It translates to CASSYTGGLPPNEQFF.

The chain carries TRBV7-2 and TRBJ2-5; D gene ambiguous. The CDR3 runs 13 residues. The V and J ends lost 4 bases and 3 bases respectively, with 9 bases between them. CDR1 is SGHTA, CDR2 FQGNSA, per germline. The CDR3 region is CASSSYLEETQYF. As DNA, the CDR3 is TGTGCCAGCAGCTCTTACTTAGAAGAGACCCAGTACTTC.

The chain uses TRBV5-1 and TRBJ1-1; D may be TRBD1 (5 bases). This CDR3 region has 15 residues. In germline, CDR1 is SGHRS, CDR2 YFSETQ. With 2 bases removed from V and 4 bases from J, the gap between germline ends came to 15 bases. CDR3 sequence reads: CASSFSLGGGTEAFF. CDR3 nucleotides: TGCGCCAGCAGCTTTTCCCTCGGGGGTGGCACTGAAGCTTTCTTT.